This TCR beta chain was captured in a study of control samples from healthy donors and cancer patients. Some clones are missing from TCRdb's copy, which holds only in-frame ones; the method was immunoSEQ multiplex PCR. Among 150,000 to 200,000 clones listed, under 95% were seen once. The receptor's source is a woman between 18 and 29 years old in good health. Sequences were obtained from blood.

Here the CDR3 DNA reads TGTGCCAGCAGTTTAACCGCGGGACTAGCGAGCGAGCAGTACTTC. Translating gives CASSLTAGLASEQYF. The V call is TRBV5-4, the J call TRBJ2-7; TRBD2 agrees at 10 bases. The J segment lost 6 bases and the V segment lost 5 bases, leaving 11 bases of the junction unmatched. Germline lookup yields CDR1 SGHNT and CDR2 YYREEE (reference sequence). The CDR3 spans 15 residues.